Listed here is a single T cell receptor beta chain. Germline V CDR1 and CDR2: SGHRS, YFSETQ. With 4 bases clipped from V and 4 bases from J, the junction kept 3 bases outside the gene matches. The CDR3 extends over 13 amino acids. Original analysis: Nucleated cell counts were estimated from reference gene primer amplification. Profiling relied on immunoSEQ multiplex PCR, and the TCRdb table lists in-frame clones only, not all of them. The V and J calls and clone size come from that table; D and trimming were worked out from the DNA. Of roughly 250,000 clones listed, roughly 89% are singletons. These data come from a study of blood T cell repertoires in COVID-19. Study-wide context: Acute and convalescent COVID-19 samples came from the United States, Italy and Spain.

The specimen was peripheral blood. The source of this sequence is a middle-aged woman who had recovered from COVID-19. The chain carries TRBV5-1 and TRBJ1-1; 8 bases match TRBD1. CDR3 residues: CASSQQGGTEAFF. CDR3 nucleotides: TGCGCCAGCAGCCAACAGGGGGGCACTGAAGCTTTCTTT.